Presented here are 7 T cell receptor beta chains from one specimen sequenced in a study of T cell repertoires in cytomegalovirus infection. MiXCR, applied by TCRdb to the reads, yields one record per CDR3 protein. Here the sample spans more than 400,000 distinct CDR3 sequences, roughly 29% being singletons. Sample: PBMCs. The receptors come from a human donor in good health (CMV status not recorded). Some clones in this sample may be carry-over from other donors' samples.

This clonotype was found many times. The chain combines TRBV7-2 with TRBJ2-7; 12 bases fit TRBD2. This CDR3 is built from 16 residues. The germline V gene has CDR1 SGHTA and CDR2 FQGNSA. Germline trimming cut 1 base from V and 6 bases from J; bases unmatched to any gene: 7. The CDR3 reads CASSLVLAGGFTEQYF. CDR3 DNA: TGTGCCAGCAGCTTAGTTCTAGCGGGGGGGTTTACCGAGCAGTACTTC.

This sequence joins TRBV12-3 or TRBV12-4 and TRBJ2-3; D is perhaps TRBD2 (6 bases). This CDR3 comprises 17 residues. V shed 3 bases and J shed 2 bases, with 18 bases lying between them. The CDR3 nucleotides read TGTGCCAGCAGTTTGGTTGGGGGACTTGGTTTCACAGATACGCAGTATTTT. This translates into CASSLVGGLGFTDTQYF.

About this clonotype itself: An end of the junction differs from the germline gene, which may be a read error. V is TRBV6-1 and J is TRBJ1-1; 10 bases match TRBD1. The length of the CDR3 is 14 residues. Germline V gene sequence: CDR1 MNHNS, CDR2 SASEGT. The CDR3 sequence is CASSEVPGQGRAFF. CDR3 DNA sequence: TGTGCCAGCAGCGAAGTCCCGGGACAGGGGCGGGCTTTCTTT.

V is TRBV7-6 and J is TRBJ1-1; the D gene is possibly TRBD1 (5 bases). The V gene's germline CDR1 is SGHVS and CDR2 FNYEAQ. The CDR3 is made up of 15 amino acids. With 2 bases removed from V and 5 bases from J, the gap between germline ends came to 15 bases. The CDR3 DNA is TGTGCCAGCAGCTTAACCGGAATCAGGGAGACTGAAGCTTTCTTT. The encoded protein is CASSLTGIRETEAFF.

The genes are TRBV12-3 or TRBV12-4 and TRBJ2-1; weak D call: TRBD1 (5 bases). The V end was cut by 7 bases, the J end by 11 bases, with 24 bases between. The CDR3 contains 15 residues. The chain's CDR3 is CASTLNSQVFIKQFF. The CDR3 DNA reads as TGTGCCAGCACCCTAAATTCACAGGTTTTCATCAAGCAGTTCTTC.

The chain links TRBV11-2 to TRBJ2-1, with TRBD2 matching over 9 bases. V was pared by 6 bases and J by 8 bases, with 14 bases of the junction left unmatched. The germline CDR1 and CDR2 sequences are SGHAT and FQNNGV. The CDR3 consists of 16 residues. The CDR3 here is CASSPSSGRGFDEQFF. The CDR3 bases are TGTGCCAGCAGTCCCAGTAGCGGGAGAGGCTTCGATGAGCAGTTCTTC.

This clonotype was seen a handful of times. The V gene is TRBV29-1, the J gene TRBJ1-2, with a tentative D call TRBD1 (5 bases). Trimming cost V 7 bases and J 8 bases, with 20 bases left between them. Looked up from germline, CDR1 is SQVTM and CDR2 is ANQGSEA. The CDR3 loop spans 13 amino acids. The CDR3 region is CSAGTAQSRGYTF. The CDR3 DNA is TGCAGCGCCGGGACCGCCCAAAGCAGGGGCTACACCTTC.